This T cell receptor (beta chain) originates from a study of CD8+ T cells in alopecia areata. The authors extracted RNA and reverse transcribed it into cDNA as the sequencing template. Assay: immunoSEQ multiplex PCR; the TCRdb copy retains only in-frame clones and omits some. The table shows about 110,000 clones, with over 55% occurring only once. CDR1 SGHKS and CDR2 YYEKEE come from the germline V gene (reference sequence). There are 16 residues in the CDR3. Trimming took 4 bases from V and 0 from J, leaving 14 bases between them. Study-wide points: The study found higher clonality in lesional than normal scalp, especially in alopecia totalis/universalis.

Points on this clone: The target antigen is unknown.

The J gene is TRBJ1-5, the V gene TRBV5-5; D ambiguous. Material for sequencing was NKG2D-low CD8+ T cells sorted from blood. The sequence was collected from a human donor with alopecia areata. The CDR3 spells CASSPTGGHSNQPQHF. The CDR3 DNA is TGTGCCAGCAGCCCGACTGGAGGCCATAGCAATCAGCCCCAGCATTTT.